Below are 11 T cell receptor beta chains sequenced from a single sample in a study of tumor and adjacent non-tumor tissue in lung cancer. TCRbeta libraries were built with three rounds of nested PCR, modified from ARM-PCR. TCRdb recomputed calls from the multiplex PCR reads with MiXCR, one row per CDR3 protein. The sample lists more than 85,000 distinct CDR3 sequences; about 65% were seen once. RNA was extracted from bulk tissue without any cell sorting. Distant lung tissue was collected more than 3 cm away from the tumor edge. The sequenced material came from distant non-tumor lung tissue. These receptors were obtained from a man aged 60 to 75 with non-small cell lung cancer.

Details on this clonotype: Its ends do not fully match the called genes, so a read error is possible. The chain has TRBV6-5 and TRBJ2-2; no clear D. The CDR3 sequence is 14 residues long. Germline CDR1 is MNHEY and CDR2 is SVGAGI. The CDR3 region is CTSTTPPNTGELFF. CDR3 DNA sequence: TGTACCAGCACTACCCCCCCGAACACCGGGGAGCTGTTTTTT.

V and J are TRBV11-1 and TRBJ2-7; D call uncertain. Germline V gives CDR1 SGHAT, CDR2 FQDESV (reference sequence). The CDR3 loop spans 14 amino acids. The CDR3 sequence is CDSSFLGGAYEQYV. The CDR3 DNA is TGTGACAGCAGCTTTCTCGGCGGCGCCTACGAGCAGTACGTC.

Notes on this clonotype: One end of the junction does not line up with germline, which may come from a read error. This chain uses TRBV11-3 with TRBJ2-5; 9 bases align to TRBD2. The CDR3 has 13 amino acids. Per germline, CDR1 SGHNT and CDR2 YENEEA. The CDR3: CATKWTSEENQYF. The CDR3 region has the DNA TGTGCCACCAAATGGACTAGCGAAGAGAACCAGTACTTC.

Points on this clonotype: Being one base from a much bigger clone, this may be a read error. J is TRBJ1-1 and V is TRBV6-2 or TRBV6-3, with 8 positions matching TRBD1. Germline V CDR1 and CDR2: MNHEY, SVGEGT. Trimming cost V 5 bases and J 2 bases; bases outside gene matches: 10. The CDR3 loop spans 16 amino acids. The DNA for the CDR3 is TGTGCCAGCAGTCGCTGGACAGGGCGCTCCAACACTGAAGCTTTCTTT. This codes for CASSRWTGRSNTEAFF.

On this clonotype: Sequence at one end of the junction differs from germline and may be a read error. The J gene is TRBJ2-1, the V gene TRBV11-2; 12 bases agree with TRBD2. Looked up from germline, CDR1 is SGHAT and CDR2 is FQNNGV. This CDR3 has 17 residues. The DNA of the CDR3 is TGCGCCGGCAGCTTAGTGGTTTCTAGCGGGAGGGGCAATGAGCAGTTCTTC. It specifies CAGSLVVSSGRGNEQFF.

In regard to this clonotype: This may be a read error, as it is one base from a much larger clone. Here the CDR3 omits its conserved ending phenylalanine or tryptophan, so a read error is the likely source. Written as DNA, the CDR3 is TGTGCCAGCAGTTCGACCCCACAGGGCCCCCAAGCTAACTATGGCTACACCCTC. This gives the protein CASSSTPQGPQANYGYTL. V usage is TRBV12-3 or TRBV12-4 and J usage is TRBJ1-2; D possibly corresponds to TRBD1 (6 bases). The V end was cut by 4 bases, the J end by 0 bases, with 21 bases between. This CDR3 comprises 18 residues.

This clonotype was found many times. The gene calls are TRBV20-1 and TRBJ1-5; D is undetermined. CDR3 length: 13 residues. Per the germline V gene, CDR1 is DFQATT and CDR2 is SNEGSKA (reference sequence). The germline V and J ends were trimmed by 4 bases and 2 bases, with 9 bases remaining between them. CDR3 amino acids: CSATSGGNQPQHF. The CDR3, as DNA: TGCAGTGCTACTTCCGGGGGCAATCAGCCCCAGCATTTT.

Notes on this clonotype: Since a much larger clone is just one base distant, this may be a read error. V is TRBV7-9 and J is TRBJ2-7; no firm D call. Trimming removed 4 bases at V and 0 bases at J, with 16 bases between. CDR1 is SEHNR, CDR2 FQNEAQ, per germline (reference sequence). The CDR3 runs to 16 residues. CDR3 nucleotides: TGTGCCAGCAGCTCCCCTCGGCAGGTGAGCTCCTACGAGCAGTACTTC. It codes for CASSSPRQVSSYEQYF.

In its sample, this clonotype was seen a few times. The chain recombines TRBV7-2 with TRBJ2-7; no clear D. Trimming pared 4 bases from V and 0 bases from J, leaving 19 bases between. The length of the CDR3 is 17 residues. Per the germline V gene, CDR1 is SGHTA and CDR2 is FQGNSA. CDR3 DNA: TGTGCCAGCAGCTCCTCCGACACCCGGATCTACTCCTACGAGCAGTACTTC. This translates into CASSSSDTRIYSYEQYF.

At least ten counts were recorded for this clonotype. CDR3 sequence reads: CASSDWDRGNEKLFF. The CDR3 nucleotides read TGTGCCAGCAGCGACTGGGACAGGGGAAATGAAAAACTGTTTTTT. V gene TRBV16 combines with J gene TRBJ1-4; TRBD1 matches at 10 bases. The V gene end was trimmed by 5 bases and the J gene end by 5 bases; junction bases not matched to a gene: 5. The CDR3 contains 15 residues. Germline assignment: CDR1 KGHSY and CDR2 FQNENV.

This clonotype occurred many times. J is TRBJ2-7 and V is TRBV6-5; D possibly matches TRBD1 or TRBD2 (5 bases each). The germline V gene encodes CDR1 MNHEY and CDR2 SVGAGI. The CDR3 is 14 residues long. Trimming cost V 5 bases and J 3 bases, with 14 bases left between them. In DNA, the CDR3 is TGTGCCAGCAGTCAACCGGGACGGGGCTACGAGCAGTACTTC. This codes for CASSQPGRGYEQYF.